This T cell receptor beta chain was recorded in a study of OX40 agonist ivuxolimab in advanced cancers. The wider study: Hepatocellular carcinoma, melanoma, renal cell or head and neck cancer affected the dose-escalation patients.

Regarding the study as a whole: Antigen specificity remained undetermined for the expanded peripheral T cells. A proportion of nonresponders additionally exhibited low normalized T-cell clonal expansion.

Germline V gives CDR1 SGHTA, CDR2 FQGTGA. CDR3 length: 15 amino acids. The junction had 9 bases not matched to a gene; V was cut back by 4 bases and J by 8 bases. This clone is deemed medium-sized (0.01 to 0.1%). Antigen: not known. Sequencing was performed with immunoSEQ multiplex PCR; in TCRdb, only in-frame clones are kept and a portion is missing. The sample contains tens of thousands of clones, about 86% of which appear only once. This chain joins TRBV7-3 and TRBJ2-1, with 9 positions matching TRBD2. The sequence came from an adult with an advanced solid tumor such as melanoma, head and neck, liver or kidney cancer. Sequencing was performed on CD4+ or CD8+ T cells sorted from blood, taken in a trial of the OX40 agonist ivuxolimab. CDR3 sequence reads: CASSSVAGAAHEQFF. The CDR3 region has the DNA TGTGCCAGCAGCTCAGTAGCGGGAGCGGCCCATGAGCAGTTCTTC. Full variable domain (outside the CDR3, taken from reference TRBV7-3 and TRBJ2-1): GAGVSQTPSNKVTEKGKYVELRCDPISGHTALYWYRQSLGQGPEFLIYFQGTGAADDSGLPNDRFFAVRPEGSVSTLKIQRTERGDSAVYLCASSSVAGAAHEQFFGPGTRLTVL.